The T cell receptor (beta chain) under discussion was sequenced for a study of T cells in Graves' hyperthyroidism and ophthalmopathy. Findings and limits, study-wide: In blood, most of the thyroid clonotypes expanded above 0.001 were also present. Ophthalmopathy, which appeared later, was predicted by the model a median 6.5 months before onset.

Amplification targeted TCR beta CDR3 regions from RNA transcripts. HTBI primers were the set used in a first-round RT-PCR of the TCR CDR3. TCRdb re-called the multiplex PCR reads through MiXCR, storing one row per CDR3 protein. The sample yields roughly 350,000 distinct CDR3 sequences, around 15% seen once. At least ten counts were recorded for this clonotype. Its antigen is still unknown. Diagnoses were established using clinical symptoms, serum thyroxine and TRAb, thyroid ultrasound and orbital computed tomography. The V gene end was trimmed by 0 bases and the J gene end by 6 bases; junction bases not matched to a gene: 4. Germline-derived CDR1 and CDR2 are SGHRS and YFSETQ. CDR3 size: 15 residues.

The specimen sequenced was blood. The clonotype originates from a woman in her 30s with Graves' ophthalmopathy. The J gene is TRBJ1-1, the V gene TRBV5-1; TRBD1 matches 11 bases. CDR3 sequence: CASSLGTGGQAEAFF. The CDR3 DNA reads as TGCGCCAGCAGCTTGGGGACAGGGGGCCAAGCTGAAGCTTTCTTT.